This T cell receptor (beta chain) was obtained from a study of synovial regulatory T cells in juvenile arthritis. Study-level background: Six or seven patients were on methotrexate and a few were untreated.

Of note for this clone: Its antigen is not known.

Each patient with active arthritis gave synovial fluid along with matched peripheral blood. Some clones are missing from TCRdb's copy, which holds only in-frame ones; the method was immunoSEQ multiplex PCR. The table lists 3,000 or so clones. General study results and limits: Synovial Teff and blood CPL repertoires partially overlapped with iaTreg TCR repertoires, which were largely patient-private. CDR3 overlap with synovial Tregs was higher for iaTregs than other blood Tregs.

The CDR3 sequence is 17 residues long. No DNA sequence is on record. Germline V gene lookup returns CDR1 SEHNR and CDR2 FQNEAQ (reference sequence). Input material: Treg cells from the synovium. The TCR originated in a donor aged 2-30 years with juvenile idiopathic arthritis. The V call is TRBV7-9, the J call TRBJ1-5; TCRdb reports TRBD1, a call that lacks DNA to check it against. The CDR3 sequence is CASSLGGTAYSNQPQHF.